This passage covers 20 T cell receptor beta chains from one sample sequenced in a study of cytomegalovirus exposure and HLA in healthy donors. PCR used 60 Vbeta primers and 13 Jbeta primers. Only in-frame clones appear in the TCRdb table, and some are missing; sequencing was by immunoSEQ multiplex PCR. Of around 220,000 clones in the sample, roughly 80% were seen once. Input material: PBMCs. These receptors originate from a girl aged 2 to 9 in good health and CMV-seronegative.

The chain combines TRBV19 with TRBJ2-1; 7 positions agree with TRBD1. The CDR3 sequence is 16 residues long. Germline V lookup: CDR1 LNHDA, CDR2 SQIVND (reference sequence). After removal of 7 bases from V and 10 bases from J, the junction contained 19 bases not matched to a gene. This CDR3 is CASTPLPGQRTGEQFF. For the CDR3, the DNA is TGTGCCAGTACTCCTCTCCCGGGACAGCGGACCGGGGAGCAGTTCTTC.

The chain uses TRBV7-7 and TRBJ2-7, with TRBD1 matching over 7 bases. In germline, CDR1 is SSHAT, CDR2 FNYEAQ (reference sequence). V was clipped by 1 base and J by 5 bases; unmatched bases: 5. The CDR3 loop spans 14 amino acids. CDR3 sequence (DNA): TGTGCCAGCAGCTTAGAGATAGGGGGCCACGAGCAGTACTTC. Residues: CASSLEIGGHEQYF. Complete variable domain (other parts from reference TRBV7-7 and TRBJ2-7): GAGVSQSPRYKVTKRGQDVTLRCDPISSHATLYWYQQALGQGPEFLTYFNYEAQPDKSGLPSDRFSAERPEGSISTLTIQRTEQRDSAMYRCASSLEIGGHEQYFGPGTRLTVT.

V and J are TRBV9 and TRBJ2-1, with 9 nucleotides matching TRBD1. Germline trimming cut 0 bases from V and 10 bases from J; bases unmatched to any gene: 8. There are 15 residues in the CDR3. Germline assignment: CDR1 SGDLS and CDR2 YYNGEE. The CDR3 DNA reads TGTGCCAGCAGCGTAGAACAGGGGGCGGGTCGGGAGCAGTTCTTC. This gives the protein CASSVEQGAGREQFF.

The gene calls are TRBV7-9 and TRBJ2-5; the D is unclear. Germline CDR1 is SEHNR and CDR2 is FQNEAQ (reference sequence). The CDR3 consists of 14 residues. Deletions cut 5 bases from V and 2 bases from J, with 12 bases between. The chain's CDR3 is CASSPLLRQETQYF. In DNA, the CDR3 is TGTGCCAGCAGCCCATTACTCCGTCAAGAGACCCAGTACTTC. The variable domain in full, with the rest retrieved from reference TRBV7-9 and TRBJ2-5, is DTGVSQNPRHKITKRGQNVTFRCDPISEHNRLYWYRQTLGQGPEFLTYFQNEAQLEKSRLLSDRFSAERPKGSFSTLEIQRTEQGDSAMYLCASSPLLRQETQYFGPGTRLLVL.

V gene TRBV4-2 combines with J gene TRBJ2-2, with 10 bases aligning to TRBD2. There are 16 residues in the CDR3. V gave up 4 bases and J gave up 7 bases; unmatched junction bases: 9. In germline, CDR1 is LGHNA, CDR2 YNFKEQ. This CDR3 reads CASSRGAGGPVGELFF. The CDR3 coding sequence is TGTGCCAGCAGCCGAGGAGCGGGAGGGCCGGTCGGGGAGCTGTTTTTT.

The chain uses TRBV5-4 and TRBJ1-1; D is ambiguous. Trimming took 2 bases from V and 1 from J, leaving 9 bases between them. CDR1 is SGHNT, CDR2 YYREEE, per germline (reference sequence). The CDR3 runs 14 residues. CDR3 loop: CASSFGQENTEAFF. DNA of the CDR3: TGTGCCAGCAGCTTTGGGCAGGAGAACACTGAAGCTTTCTTT. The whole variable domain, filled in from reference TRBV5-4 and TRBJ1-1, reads ETGVTQSPTHLIKTRGQQVTLRCSSQSGHNTVSWYQQALGQGPQFIFQYYREEENGRGNFPPRFSGLQFPNYSSELNVNALELDDSALYLCASSFGQENTEAFFGQGTRLTVV.

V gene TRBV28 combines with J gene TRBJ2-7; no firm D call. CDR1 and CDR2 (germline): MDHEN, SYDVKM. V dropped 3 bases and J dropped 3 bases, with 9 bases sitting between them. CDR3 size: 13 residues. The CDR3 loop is CASSFDADYEQYF. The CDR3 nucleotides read TGTGCCAGCAGTTTCGACGCGGACTACGAGCAGTACTTC.

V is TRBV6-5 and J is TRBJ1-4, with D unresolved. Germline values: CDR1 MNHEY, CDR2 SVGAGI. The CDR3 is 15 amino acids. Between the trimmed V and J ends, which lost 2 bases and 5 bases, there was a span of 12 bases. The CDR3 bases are TGTGCCAGCAGTTACGTCGCAGGTGTAAATGAAAAACTGTTTTTT. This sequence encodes CASSYVAGVNEKLFF.

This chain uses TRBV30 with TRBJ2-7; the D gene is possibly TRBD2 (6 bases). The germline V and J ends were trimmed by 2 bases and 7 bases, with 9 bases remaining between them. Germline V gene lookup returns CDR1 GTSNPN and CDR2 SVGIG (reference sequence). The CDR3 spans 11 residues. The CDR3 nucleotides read TGTGCCTGGAGTCTCCGGGGGGAGCAGTACTTC. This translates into CAWSLRGEQYF.

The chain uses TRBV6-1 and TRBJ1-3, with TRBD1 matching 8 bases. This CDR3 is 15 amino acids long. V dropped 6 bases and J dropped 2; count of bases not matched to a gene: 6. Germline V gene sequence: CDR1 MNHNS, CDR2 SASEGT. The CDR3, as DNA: TGTGCCAGCAGGGGACAGGTATCGGCTGGAAACACCATATATTTT. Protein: CASRGQVSAGNTIYF.

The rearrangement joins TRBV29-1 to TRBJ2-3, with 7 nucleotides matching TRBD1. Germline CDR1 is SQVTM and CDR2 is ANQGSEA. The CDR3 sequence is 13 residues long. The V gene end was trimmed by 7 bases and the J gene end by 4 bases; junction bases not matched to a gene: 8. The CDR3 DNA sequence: TGCAGCGCAGGGGGTGTTCAGTCAGATACGCAGTATTTT. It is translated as CSAGGVQSDTQYF.

The CDR3 DNA is TGCGCCAGCAGCTTGCGTTCGGGGAACACTGAAGCTTTCTTT. Amino acids: CASSLRSGNTEAFF. The V and J genes are TRBV5-1 and TRBJ1-1; D is uncertain. Between the trimmed V and J ends, which lost 1 base and 1 base, there was a span of 8 bases. The CDR3 sequence is 14 residues long. The V gene's germline CDR1 is SGHRS and CDR2 YFSETQ.

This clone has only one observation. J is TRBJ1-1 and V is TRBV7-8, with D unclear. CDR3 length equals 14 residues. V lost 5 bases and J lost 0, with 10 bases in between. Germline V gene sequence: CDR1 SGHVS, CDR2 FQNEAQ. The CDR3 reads CASSLTALNTEAFF. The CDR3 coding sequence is TGTGCCAGCAGCCTAACAGCCCTGAACACTGAAGCTTTCTTT.

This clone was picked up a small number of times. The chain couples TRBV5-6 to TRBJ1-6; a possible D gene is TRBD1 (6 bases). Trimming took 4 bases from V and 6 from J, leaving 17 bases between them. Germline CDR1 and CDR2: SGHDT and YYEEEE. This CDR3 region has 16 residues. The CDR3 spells CASSPQGVMGNSPLHF. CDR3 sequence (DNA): TGTGCCAGCAGCCCACAGGGTGTGATGGGTAATTCACCCCTCCACTTT.

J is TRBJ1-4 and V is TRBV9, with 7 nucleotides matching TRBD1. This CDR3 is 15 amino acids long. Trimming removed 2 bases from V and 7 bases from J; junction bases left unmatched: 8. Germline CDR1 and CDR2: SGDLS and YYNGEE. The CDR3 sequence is CASSVGDRATEKLFF. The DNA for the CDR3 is TGTGCCAGCAGCGTTGGAGACAGGGCGACTGAAAAACTGTTTTTT.

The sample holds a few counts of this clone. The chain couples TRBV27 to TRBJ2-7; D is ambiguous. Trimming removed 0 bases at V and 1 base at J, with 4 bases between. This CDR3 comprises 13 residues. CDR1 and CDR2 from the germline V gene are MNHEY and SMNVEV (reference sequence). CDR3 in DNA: TGTGCCAGCAGTTTATCCCTATCCTACGAGCAGTACTTC. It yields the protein CASSLSLSYEQYF.

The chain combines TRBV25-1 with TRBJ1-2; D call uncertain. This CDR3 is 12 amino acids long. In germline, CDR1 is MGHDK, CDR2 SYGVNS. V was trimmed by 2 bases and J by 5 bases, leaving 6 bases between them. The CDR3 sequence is CASSETEYGYTF. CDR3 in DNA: TGTGCCAGCAGTGAAACAGAGTATGGCTACACCTTC.

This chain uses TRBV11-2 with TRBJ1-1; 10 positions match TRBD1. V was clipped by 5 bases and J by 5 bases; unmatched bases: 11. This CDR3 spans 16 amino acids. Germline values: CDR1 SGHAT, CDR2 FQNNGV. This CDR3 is CASSPQGTGVETEAFF. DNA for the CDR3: TGTGCCAGCAGCCCCCAAGGGACAGGGGTGGAAACTGAAGCTTTCTTT.

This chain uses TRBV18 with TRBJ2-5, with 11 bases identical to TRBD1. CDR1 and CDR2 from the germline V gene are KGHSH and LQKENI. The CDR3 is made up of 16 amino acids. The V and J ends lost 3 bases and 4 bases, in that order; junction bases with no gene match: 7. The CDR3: CASSPTGQGVRETQYF. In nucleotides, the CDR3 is TGTGCCAGCTCACCCACGGGACAGGGGGTACGAGAGACCCAGTACTTC.

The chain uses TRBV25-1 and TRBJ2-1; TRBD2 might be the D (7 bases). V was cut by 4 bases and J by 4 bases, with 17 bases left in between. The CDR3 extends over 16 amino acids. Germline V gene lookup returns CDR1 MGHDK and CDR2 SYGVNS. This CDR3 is CASSALGGADYNEQFF. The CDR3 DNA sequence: TGTGCCAGCAGTGCCCTGGGGGGGGCGGATTACAATGAGCAGTTCTTC. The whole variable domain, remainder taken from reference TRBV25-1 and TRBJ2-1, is EADIYQTPRYLVIGTGKKITLECSQTMGHDKMYWYQQDPGMELHLIHYSYGVNSTEKGDLSSESTVSRIRTEHFPLTLESARPSHTSQYLCASSALGGADYNEQFFGPGTRLTVL.